The clone carrying this T cell receptor beta chain was seen only once. The data originate from a study of blood T cell repertoires in COVID-19. Measured with immunoSEQ multiplex PCR; TCRdb has only the in-frame clones, and not every one. The table shows roughly 170,000 clones, with around 79% occurring only once. The sample comprised peripheral blood. The sequence was obtained from a woman aged 60-70 years with COVID-19, enrolled during active disease.

The DNA of the CDR3 is TGTGCCAGCAGCCAGTTGAGCGGGAGTGGAGAGACCCAGTACTTC. Translation: CASSQLSGSGETQYF. V and J are TRBV14 and TRBJ2-5; TRBD2 matches 8 bases. The CDR3 length is 15 residues. V lost 3 bases and J lost 4; bases outside the gene matches: 7. Germline V CDR1 and CDR2: SGHDN, FVKESK.